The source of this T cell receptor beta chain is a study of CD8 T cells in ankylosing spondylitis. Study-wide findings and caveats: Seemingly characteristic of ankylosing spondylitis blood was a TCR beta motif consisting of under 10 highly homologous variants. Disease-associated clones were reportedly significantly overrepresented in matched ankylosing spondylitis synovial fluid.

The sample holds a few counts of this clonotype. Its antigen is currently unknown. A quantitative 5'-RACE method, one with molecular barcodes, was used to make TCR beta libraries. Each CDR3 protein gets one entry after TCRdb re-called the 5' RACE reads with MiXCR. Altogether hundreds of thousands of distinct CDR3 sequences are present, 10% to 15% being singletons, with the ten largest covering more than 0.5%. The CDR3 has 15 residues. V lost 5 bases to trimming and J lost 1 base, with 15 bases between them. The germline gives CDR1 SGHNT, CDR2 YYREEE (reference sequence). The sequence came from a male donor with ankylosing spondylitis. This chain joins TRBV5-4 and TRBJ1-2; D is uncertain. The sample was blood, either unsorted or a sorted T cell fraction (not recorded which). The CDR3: CASRIVGVLNYGYTF. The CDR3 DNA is TGTGCCAGCAGGATAGTGGGCGTCCTTAACTATGGCTACACCTTC.